Shown below are 13 T cell receptor beta chains from a single sample sequenced in a study of beta chain features in type 1 diabetes. The sequenced template was cDNA made from the entire isolated RNA. Sequencing used immunoSEQ multiplex PCR; TCRdb keeps in-frame clones, though not all of them. Among roughly 450,000 clones listed, approximately 13% were seen once. Sequenced sample: naive CD4+ T cells from blood. The receptor set was obtained from a young man in good health.

V is TRBV18 and J is TRBJ2-3, with D unresolved. Germline V gene data show CDR1 as KGHSH and CDR2 as LQKENI. V lost 5 bases and J 4 bases, leaving 4 bases between the germline ends. This CDR3 is 11 amino acids long. The CDR3 reads CASSASDTQYF. CDR3 DNA sequence: TGTGCCAGCTCAGCTTCAGATACGCAGTATTTT. The entire variable domain, with the rest obtained from reference TRBV18 and TRBJ2-3, is as follows: NAGVMQNPRHLVRRRGQEARLRCSPMKGHSHVYWYRQLPEEGLKFMVYLQKENIIDESGMPKERFSAEFPKEGPSILRIQQVVRGDSAAYFCASSASDTQYFGPGTRLTVL.

A few counts support this clone. V usage is TRBV4-1 and J usage is TRBJ2-1; TRBD1 aligns across 7 bases. The CDR3 spans 14 residues. Germline lookup yields CDR1 MGHRA and CDR2 YSYEKL. With V trimmed by 4 bases and J by 8 bases, 8 bases remained unmatched. The CDR3 nucleotides read TGCGCCAGCAGCCGAAAACAGGGGTTCGATGAGCAGTTCTTC. It codes for CASSRKQGFDEQFF.

This clone has ten or more counts. The J gene is TRBJ2-1, the V gene TRBV10-3; TRBD1 aligns across 7 bases. Germline V gene sequence: CDR1 ENHRY, CDR2 SYGVKD. The CDR3 runs to 14 residues. J gave up 0 bases and V 10 bases, and 6 bases lay outside the gene matches. The CDR3 loop reads CATTGQTSYNEQFF. The CDR3 coding sequence is TGTGCCACTACGGGACAGACCTCCTACAATGAGCAGTTCTTC.

Notes on this clone: Different DNA sequences within this sample yield the same CDR3. The rearrangement links TRBV9 to TRBJ2-5, with 8 bases aligning to TRBD2. Germline CDR1 reads SGDLS; CDR2 reads YYNGEE. Trimming at V came to 0 bases and at J to 4 bases, leaving 5 bases not matched to a gene. This CDR3 contains 15 residues. The CDR3 sequence is CASSVAAGARETQYF. The CDR3 DNA is TGTGCCAGCAGCGTAGCAGCGGGAGCGAGAGAGACCCAGTACTTC.

This clone was counted a few times. V is TRBV30 and J is TRBJ1-1; 7 bases align to TRBD1. V trimming: 0 bases; J trimming: 10 bases; junction bases outside the gene matches: 8. Germline assignment: CDR1 GTSNPN and CDR2 SVGIG (reference sequence). The CDR3 length is 13 residues. CDR3 nucleotides: TGTGCCTGGAGTGTAGTAAACAGGGGATCAGCTTTCTTT. Residues: CAWSVVNRGSAFF.

In this sample, this clone turned up a few times. V and J are TRBV28 and TRBJ2-3; tentatively, D is TRBD2 (7 bases). The germline V gene encodes CDR1 MDHEN and CDR2 SYDVKM. There are 15 residues in the CDR3. The V end lost 5 bases, the J end lost 3 bases, and 15 bases lay between the germline ends. The CDR3 sequence is CASSTGGLGTDTQYF. In DNA form, the CDR3 reads TGTGCCAGCAGTACCGGGGGGCTAGGGACAGATACGCAGTATTTT. Drawing the rest from reference TRBV28 and TRBJ2-3, the complete variable domain is DVKVTQSSRYLVKRTGEKVFLECVQDMDHENMFWYRQDPGLGLRLIYFSYDVKMKEKGDIPEGYSVSREKKERFSLILESASTNQTSMYLCASSTGGLGTDTQYFGPGTRLTVL.

The chain is built from TRBV4-3 and TRBJ2-7; no firm D call. The CDR3 is 14 amino acids. V lost 8 bases, J lost 1 base, and 15 bases lay in between. Germline V lookup: CDR1 LGHNA, CDR2 YSLEER. CDR3 nucleotide sequence: TGCGCCAGCGCATTTCAAGTCTTGTCCTACGAGCAGTACTTC. Its translation is CASAFQVLSYEQYF.

The chain uses TRBV7-2 and TRBJ1-2; unclear D gene. The CDR3 contains 12 residues. Germline CDR1 is SGHTA and CDR2 is FQGNSA. V was trimmed by 4 bases and J by 8 bases, leaving 11 bases between them. DNA of the CDR3: TGTGCCAGCAGCTCCGGGCCGTGGGGCTACACCTTC. It yields the protein CASSSGPWGYTF.

The chain has TRBV15 and TRBJ2-3, with D unresolved. The CDR3 sequence is 15 residues long. The germline V and J ends were trimmed by 0 bases and 4 bases, with 11 bases remaining between them. CDR1 is LNHNV and CDR2 is YYDKDF in the germline V gene (reference sequence). The CDR3 region is CATSRDTESADTQYF. DNA for the CDR3: TGTGCCACCAGCAGAGATACTGAGAGCGCAGATACGCAGTATTTT.

This clone has a handful of counts. The chain combines TRBV5-1 with TRBJ2-5; D may be TRBD1 or TRBD2 (5 bases each). CDR3 size: 14 residues. Trimming shortened V by 4 bases and J by 7 bases, and 17 bases separated the two germline ends. Germline V CDR1 and CDR2: SGHRS, YFSETQ. CDR3 DNA sequence: TGCGCCAGCAGCCCCGGACGGGGTAGGGGGACCCAGTACTTC. Amino acids: CASSPGRGRGTQYF.

The gene calls are TRBV6-6 and TRBJ2-5, with D possibly being TRBD1 (5 bases). Trimming took 5 bases from V and 5 from J, leaving 18 bases between them. Germline V gene data show CDR1 as MNHNY and CDR2 as SVGAGI (reference sequence). The CDR3 has 15 residues. The CDR3 nucleotides read TGTGCCAGCAGTGGATATACAGGACCGCCGGAGACCCAGTACTTC. It codes for CASSGYTGPPETQYF.

This clone was counted between two and nine times. This chain joins TRBV12-5 and TRBJ2-3; D gene uncertain. Germline V CDR1 and CDR2: LGHNT, FRNRAP. The V end was cut by 0 bases, the J end by 2 bases, with 15 bases between. The CDR3 is made up of 17 amino acids. In DNA, the CDR3 is TGTGCTAGTGGTTTGGTAATCACTGGGCGGCACACAGATACGCAGTATTTT. Translated, it gives CASGLVITGRHTDTQYF. Variable domain in full (rest from reference TRBV12-5 and TRBJ2-3): DARVTQTPRHKVTEMGQEVTMRCQPILGHNTVFWYRQTMMQGLELLAYFRNRAPLDDSGMPKDRFSAEMPDATLATLKIQPSEPRDSAVYFCASGLVITGRHTDTQYFGPGTRLTVL.

V usage is TRBV29-1 and J usage is TRBJ2-3; D might be TRBD1 or TRBD2, each matching 5 bases. Germline V gives CDR1 SQVTM, CDR2 ANQGSEA. This CDR3 has 12 amino acids. The ends were cut back, 6 bases at V and 4 bases at J, with 11 bases in the middle. The CDR3 protein is CSVSQGADTQYF. The CDR3 nucleotides read TGCAGCGTAAGTCAGGGAGCAGATACGCAGTATTTT.